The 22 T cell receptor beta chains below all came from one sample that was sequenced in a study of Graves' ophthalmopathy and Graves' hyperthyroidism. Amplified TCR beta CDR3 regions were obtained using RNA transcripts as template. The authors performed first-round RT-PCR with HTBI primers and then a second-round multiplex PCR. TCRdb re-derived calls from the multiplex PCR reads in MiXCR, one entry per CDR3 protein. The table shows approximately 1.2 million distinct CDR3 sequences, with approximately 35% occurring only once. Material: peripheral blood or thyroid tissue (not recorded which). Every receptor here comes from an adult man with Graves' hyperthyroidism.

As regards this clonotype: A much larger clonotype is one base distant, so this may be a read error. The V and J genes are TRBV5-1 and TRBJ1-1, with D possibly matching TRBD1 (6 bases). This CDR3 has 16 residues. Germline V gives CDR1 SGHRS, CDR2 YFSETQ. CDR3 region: CASSRETGRRGTESFF. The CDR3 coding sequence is TGCGCCAGCAGCCGGGAGACAGGCAGAAGAGGGACTGAATCTTTCTTT.

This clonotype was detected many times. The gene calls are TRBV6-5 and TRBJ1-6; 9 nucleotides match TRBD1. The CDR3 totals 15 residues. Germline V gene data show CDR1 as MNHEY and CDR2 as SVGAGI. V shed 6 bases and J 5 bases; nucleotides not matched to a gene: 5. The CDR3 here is CASRRWDRDNSPLHF. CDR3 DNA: TGTGCCAGCAGGCGCTGGGACAGGGATAATTCACCCCTCCACTTT.

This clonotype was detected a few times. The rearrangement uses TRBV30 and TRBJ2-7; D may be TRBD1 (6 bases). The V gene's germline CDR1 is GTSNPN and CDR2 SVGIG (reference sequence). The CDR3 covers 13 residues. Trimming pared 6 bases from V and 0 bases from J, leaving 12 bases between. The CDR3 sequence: CACSRGSSYEQYF. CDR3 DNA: TGTGCCTGCTCCAGGGGAAGCTCCTACGAGCAGTACTTC.

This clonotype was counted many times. DNA of the CDR3: TGTGCCAGCAGCCCTGCAGGATGGAATCAGCCCCAGCATTTT. Translated, it gives CASSPAGWNQPQHF. The V gene is TRBV3-1, the J gene TRBJ1-5; D remains unclear. The CDR3 loop spans 14 amino acids. Germline V lookup: CDR1 LGHDT, CDR2 YNNKEL (reference sequence). The germline V and J ends were trimmed by 4 bases and 4 bases, with 11 bases remaining between them.

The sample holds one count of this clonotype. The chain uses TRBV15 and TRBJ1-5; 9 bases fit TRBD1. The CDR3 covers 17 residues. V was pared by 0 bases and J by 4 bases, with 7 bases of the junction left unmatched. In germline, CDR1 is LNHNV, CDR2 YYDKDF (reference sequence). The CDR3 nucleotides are TGTGCCACCAGCAGAGATCTACGGGGACAGGGAAATCAGCCCCAGCATTTT. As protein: CATSRDLRGQGNQPQHF.

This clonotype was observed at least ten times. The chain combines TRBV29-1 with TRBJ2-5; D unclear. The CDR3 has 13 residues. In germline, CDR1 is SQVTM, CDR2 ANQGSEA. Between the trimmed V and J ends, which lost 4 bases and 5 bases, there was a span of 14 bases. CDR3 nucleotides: TGCAGCGTTGGCAACGCGCTGGGGGAGACCCAGTACTTC. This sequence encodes CSVGNALGETQYF.

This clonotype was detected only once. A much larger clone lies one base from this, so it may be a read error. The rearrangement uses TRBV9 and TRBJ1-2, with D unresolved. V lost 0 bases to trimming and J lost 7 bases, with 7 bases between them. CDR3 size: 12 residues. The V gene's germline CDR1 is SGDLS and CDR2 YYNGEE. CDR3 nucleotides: TGTGCCAGCAGCGTAGTAGGTCCTGGCTACACCTTC. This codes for CASSVVGPGYTF.

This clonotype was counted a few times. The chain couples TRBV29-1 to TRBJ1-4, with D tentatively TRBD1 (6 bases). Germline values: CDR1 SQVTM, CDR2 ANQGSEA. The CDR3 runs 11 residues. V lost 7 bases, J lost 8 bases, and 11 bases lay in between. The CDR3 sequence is CSGQVREKLFF. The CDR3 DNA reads TGCAGCGGACAGGTCCGAGAAAAACTGTTTTTT.

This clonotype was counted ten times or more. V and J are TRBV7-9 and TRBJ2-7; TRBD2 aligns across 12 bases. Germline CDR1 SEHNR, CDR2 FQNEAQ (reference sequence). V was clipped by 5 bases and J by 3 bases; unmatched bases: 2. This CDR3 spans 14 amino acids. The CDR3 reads CASSRTSGNYEQYF. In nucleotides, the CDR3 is TGTGCCAGCAGCCGGACTAGCGGGAACTACGAGCAGTACTTC.

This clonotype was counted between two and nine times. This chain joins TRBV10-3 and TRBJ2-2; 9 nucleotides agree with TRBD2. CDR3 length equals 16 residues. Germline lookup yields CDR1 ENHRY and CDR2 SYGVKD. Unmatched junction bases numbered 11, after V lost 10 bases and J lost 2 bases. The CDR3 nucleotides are TGTGCCAGCCACACTCCGGGACTAGCAAACACCGGGGAGCTGTTTTTT. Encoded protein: CASHTPGLANTGELFF.

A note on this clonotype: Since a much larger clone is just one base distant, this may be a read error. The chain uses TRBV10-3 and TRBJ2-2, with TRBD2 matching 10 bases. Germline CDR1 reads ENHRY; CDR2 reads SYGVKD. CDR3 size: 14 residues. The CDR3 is CTIKREGGTGELFF. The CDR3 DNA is TGTACCATCAAGCGGGAGGGGGGGACCGGGGAGCTGTTTTTT.

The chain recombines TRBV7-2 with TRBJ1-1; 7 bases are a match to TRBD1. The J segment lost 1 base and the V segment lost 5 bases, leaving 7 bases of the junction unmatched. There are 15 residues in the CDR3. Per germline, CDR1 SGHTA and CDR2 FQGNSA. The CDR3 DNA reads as TGTGCCAGCAGCCGTTACGACAGGGAGAACACTGAAGCTTTCTTT. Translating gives CASSRYDRENTEAFF.

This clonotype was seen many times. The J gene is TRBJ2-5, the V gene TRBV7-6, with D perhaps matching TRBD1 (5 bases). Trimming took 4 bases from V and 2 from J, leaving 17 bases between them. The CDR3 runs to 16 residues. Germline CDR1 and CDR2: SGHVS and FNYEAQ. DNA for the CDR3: TGTGCCAGCAGCTGGGGTCCAGGACATATGCAAGAGACCCAGTACTTC. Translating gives CASSWGPGHMQETQYF.

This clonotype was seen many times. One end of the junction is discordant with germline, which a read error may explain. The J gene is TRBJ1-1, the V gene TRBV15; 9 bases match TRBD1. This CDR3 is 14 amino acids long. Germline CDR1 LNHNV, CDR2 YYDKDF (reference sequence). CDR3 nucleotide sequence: TGTGCCGCCAGCACCCGGACAGGGGCATGGTTGGCTTTCTTT. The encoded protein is CAASTRTGAWLAFF. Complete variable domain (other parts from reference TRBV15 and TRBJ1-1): DAMVIQNPRYQVTQFGKPVTLSCSQTLNHNVMYWYQQKSSQAPKLLFHYYDKDFNNEADTPDNFQSRRPNTSFCFLDIRSPGLGDTAMYLCAASTRTGAWLAFFGQGTRLTVV.

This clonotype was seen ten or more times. CDR3 in amino acids: CARGTGGYEQYF. CDR3 nucleotide sequence: TGTGCCAGGGGGACAGGGGGCTACGAGCAGTACTTC. V is TRBV2 and J is TRBJ2-7, with 11 bases identical to TRBD1. V lost 9 bases to trimming and J lost 3 bases; unmatched junction nucleotides: 1. CDR1 is SNHLY, CDR2 FYNNEI, per germline. This CDR3 is 12 amino acids long. The full variable domain, with the rest looked up from reference TRBV2 and TRBJ2-7, is EPEVTQTPSHQVTQMGQEVILRCVPISNHLYFYWYRQILGQKVEFLVSFYNNEISEKSEIFDDQFSVERPDGSNFTLKIRSTKLEDSAMYFCARGTGGYEQYFGPGTRLTVT.

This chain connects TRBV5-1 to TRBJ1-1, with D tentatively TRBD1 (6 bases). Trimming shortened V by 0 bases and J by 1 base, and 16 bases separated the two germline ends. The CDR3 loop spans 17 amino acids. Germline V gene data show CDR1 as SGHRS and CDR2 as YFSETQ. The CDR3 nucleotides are TGCGCCAGCAGCTTGGTGCCTCCCCGGGACACGAACACTGAAGCTTTCTTT. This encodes CASSLVPPRDTNTEAFF.

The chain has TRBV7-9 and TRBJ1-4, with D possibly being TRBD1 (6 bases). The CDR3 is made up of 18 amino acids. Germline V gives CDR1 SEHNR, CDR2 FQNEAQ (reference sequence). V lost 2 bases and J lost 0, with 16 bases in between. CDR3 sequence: CASSLKSGGTATNEKLFF. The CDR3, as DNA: TGTGCCAGCAGCTTAAAGTCCGGGGGCACCGCAACTAATGAAAAACTGTTTTTT.

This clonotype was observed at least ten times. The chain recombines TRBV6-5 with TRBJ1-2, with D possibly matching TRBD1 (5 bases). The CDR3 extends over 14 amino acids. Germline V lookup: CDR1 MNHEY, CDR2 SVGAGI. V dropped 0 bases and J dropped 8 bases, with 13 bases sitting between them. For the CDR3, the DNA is TGTGCCAGCAGTTACTCGAGTACAGGCCGGGGCTACACCTTC. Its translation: CASSYSSTGRGYTF.

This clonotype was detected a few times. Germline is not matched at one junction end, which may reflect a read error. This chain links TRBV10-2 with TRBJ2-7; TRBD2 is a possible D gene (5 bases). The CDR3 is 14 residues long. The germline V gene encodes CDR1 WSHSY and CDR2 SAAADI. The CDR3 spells CASSDSGRGYEQYF. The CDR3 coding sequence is TGTGCCAGCAGTGATAGTGGACGGGGCTACGAGCAGTACTTC.

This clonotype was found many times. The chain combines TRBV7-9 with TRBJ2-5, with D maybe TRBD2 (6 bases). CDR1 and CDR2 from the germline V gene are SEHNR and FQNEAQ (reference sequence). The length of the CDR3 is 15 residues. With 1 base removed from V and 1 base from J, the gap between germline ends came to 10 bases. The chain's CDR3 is CASSLVPRGQETQYF. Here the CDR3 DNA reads TGTGCCAGCAGCTTAGTTCCGCGGGGCCAAGAGACCCAGTACTTC.

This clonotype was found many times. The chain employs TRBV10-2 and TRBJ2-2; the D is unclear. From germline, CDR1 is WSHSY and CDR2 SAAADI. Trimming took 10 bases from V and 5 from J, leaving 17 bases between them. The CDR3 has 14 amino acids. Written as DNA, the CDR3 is TGCGCCACCAAGAAACAAAGCAGAACCGGGGAGCTGTTTTTT. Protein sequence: CATKKQSRTGELFF.

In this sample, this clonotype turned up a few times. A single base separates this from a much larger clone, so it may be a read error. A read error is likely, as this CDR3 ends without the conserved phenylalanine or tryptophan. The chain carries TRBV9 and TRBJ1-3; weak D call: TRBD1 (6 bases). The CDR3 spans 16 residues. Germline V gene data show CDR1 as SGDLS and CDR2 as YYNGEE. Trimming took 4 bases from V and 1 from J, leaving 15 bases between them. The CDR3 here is CASSPTGPLSGNTIYS. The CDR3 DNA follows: TGTGCCAGCAGCCCAACAGGGCCCCTATCTGGAAACACCATATATTCT.